This T cell receptor beta chain was identified during a study of blood T cell repertoires in COVID-19. About the research overall: Sources were T cells, B-cell-depleted T cells, or PBMCs; the material itself was cDNA or gDNA.

The ends were cut back, 3 bases at V and 1 base at J, with 21 bases in the middle. Germline V gives CDR1 MRHNA, CDR2 SNTAGT. The CDR3 totals 18 residues. Profiling relied on immunoSEQ multiplex PCR, and the TCRdb table lists in-frame clones only, not all of them. The sample shows 120,000 to 150,000 clones, around 82% of them seen only once. The sample was peripheral blood. The receptor was derived from a human donor with acute or convalescent COVID-19. The donor label of this sample is uncertain. The chain couples TRBV6-4 to TRBJ2-5; a weak D match, TRBD1 (5 bases). In DNA form, the CDR3 reads TGTGCCAGCAGTGATGAGGTTGTGCAGGGCGCGTTCCAAGAGACCCAGTACTTC. Its protein is CASSDEVVQGAFQETQYF.